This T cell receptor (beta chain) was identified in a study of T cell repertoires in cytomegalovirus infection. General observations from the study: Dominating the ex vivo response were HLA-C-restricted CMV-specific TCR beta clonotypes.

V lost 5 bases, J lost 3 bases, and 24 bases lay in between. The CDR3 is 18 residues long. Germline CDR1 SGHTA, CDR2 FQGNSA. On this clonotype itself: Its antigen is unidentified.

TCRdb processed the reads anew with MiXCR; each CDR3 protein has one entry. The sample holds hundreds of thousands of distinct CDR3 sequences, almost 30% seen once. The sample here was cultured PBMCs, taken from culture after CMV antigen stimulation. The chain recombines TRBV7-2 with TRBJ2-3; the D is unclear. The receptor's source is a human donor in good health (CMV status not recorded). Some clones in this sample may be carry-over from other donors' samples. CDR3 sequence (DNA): TGTGCCAGCAGCGTAGAGACCCACTTCCTACAATATACAGATACGCAGTATTTT. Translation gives CASSVETHFLQYTDTQYF.